The 10 T cell receptor beta chains below come from one sample, sequenced in a study of tumor-infiltrating lymphocytes in primary liver carcinoma. From unsorted bulk tissue weighing roughly 17-32 mg, DNA and RNA were co-extracted. The investigators made TCR beta cDNA from about 510 ng total RNA, using a constant-region primer. Libraries of TCR beta came from three nested multiplex PCR rounds with slightly modified ARM-PCR. TRBV1-TRBV30 forward primers and a C-beta reverse primer were used in the first two PCR rounds, which each ran for ten to eleven cycles. MiXCR, applied by TCRdb to the multiplex PCR reads, yields one record per CDR3 protein. Here the sample spans approximately 73,000 distinct CDR3 sequences, 60% to 80% being singletons. Sequences were obtained from liver tumor tissue from sampling region 4. The sample's subset: tumor region T4, right-lateral pole. Receptor source: an older woman with primary liver carcinoma and hepatitis B virus infection.

As regards this clonotype: Likely a read error: the CDR3 ends without its conserved phenylalanine or tryptophan. V and J are TRBV6-5 and TRBJ1-2; a weak D match, TRBD1 (6 bases). Germline CDR1 is MNHEY and CDR2 is SVGAGI. The V end lost 9 bases, the J end lost 5 bases, and 22 bases lay between the germline ends. The CDR3 has 15 residues. The CDR3 nucleotides are TGTGCCAGTAGTAAGTCCCAAACAGGGATTTATGGCTACACCTAC. Amino acids: CASSKSQTGIYGYTY.

With respect to this clonotype: The DNA is omitted, as the CDR3 cannot be located on it reliably, and the CDR3 follows TCRdb's listing. The gene calls are TRBV29-1 and TRBJ1-2. The CDR3 is 14 amino acids long, termini counted. CDR1 is SQVTM, CDR2 ANQGSEA, per germline. The CDR3 sequence is CSVARGTGAHGYIF.

Only one count was recorded for this clonotype. The chain carries TRBV7-9 and TRBJ1-5; D is ambiguous. TRBJ2-3 matches the DNA end more closely, so the J call is doubtful. Per the germline V gene, CDR1 is SEHNR and CDR2 is FQNEAQ (reference sequence). CDR3 length equals 14 residues. The chain's CDR3 is CASSLEGGYQPQYF. The DNA for the CDR3 is TGTGCCAGCAGCTTAGAGGGTGGCTATCAGCCCCAGTATTTT.

The J gene is TRBJ1-4, the V gene TRBV7-2; D unclear. Between the trimmed V and J ends, which lost 1 base and 11 bases, there was a span of 14 bases. From germline, CDR1 is SGHTA and CDR2 FQGNSA. The CDR3 spans 14 residues. This CDR3 is CASSLGYLASKLFF. The CDR3 DNA follows: TGTGCCAGCAGCTTAGGTTATTTGGCCAGCAAACTGTTTTTT.

This clonotype was counted only a few times. This CDR3 reads CASSYLLRSGYMYEQFF. Here the CDR3 DNA reads TGTGCCAGCAGTTACCTACTACGATCGGGTTATATGTATGAGCAGTTCTTC. This chain joins TRBV5-5 and TRBJ2-1, with D uncertain. V was cut by 5 bases and J by 8 bases, with 26 bases left in between. The CDR3 has 17 amino acids. Germline loops: CDR1 SGHKS, CDR2 YYEKEE (reference sequence).

The chain links TRBV5-6 to TRBJ2-2, with unresolved D. Germline V lookup: CDR1 SGHDT, CDR2 YYEEEE. V was trimmed by 7 bases and J by 7 bases, leaving 14 bases between them. CDR3 size: 13 residues. The CDR3 nucleotides read TGTGCCAGCGGCCAGATGGACCGCGGGGAGCTGTTTTTT. This codes for CASGQMDRGELFF.

With respect to this clonotype: This could be a read error, since a much larger clone is one nucleotide away. The chain carries TRBV30 and TRBJ1-5; 11 bases line up with TRBD1. The V gene end was trimmed by 1 base and the J gene end by 5 bases; junction bases not matched to a gene: 13. Germline CDR1 GTSNPN, CDR2 SVGIG (reference sequence). The CDR3 is made up of 18 amino acids. CDR3 coding DNA: TGTGCCTGGAGTGCCCGATGGGGACAGGGGGGCCGGGATCAGCCCCAGCATTTT. It yields the protein CAWSARWGQGGRDQPQHF.

The rearrangement joins TRBV20-1 to TRBJ2-1; 8 nucleotides align to TRBD2. Germline-derived CDR1 and CDR2 are DFQATT and SNEGSKA (reference sequence). This CDR3 has 14 residues. The CDR3, as DNA: TGCAGCGTACCGGAACTAGCGGCATACGATGAGCAGTTCTTC. It yields the protein CSVPELAAYDEQFF.

On this clonotype itself: Because it lacks the conserved phenylalanine or tryptophan at the end, this CDR3 is likely a read error. This chain uses TRBV7-9 with TRBJ2-2; D ambiguous. Germline CDR1 reads SEHNR; CDR2 reads FQNEAQ (reference sequence). The CDR3 has 11 amino acids. The germline V and J ends were trimmed by 3 bases and 9 bases, with 5 bases remaining between them. CDR3 coding DNA: TGTGCCAGCAGCTTGTCCAGGGAGCTGTTTTTA. Translated, it gives CASSLSRELFL.

About this clonotype itself: One end of the junction fails to match germline, which may point to a read error. The rearrangement uses TRBV12-3 or TRBV12-4 and TRBJ2-1; no definite D call. The CDR3 has 12 residues. CDR3: CASTTSYNEQFF. The DNA for the CDR3 is TGTGCCAGCACTACATCGTACAATGAACAGTTCTTC.